This T cell receptor (beta chain) is from a study of identical twins. General study results and limits: It was out-of-frame TCR alpha sharing in monozygotic twins that models underestimated. Carriage of fewer insertions was seen in abundant cord blood beta clonotypes, whereas memory repertoires showed none.

The trim removed 3 bases at V and 3 bases at J, leaving 5 bases unmatched. The length of the CDR3 is 15 residues. This clonotype was counted between two and nine times. Its specificity is not known. TCRdb passed the 5' RACE reads through MiXCR, listing each CDR3 protein once. The table records about 530,000 distinct CDR3 sequences, about 22% of them present only once. The same sample was also studied in work on yellow fever vaccine responses in identical twins.

The clonotype comes from a woman aged 18-35 years in good health. The sequenced sample consisted of CD4+ T cells sorted from blood. The rearrangement uses TRBV12-3 or TRBV12-4 and TRBJ2-1, with 7 positions matching TRBD1. As DNA, the CDR3 is TGTGCCAGCAGTTTTTTGACAGGGAGCTACAATGAGCAGTTCTTC. Protein sequence: CASSFLTGSYNEQFF.